Given below is one T cell receptor beta chain in context. The PCR made use of 60 Vbeta and 13 Jbeta primers. Some clones are missing from TCRdb's copy, which holds only in-frame ones; the method was immunoSEQ multiplex PCR. Here the sample table reports 75,000 to 90,000 clones. The data derive from a study of cytomegalovirus exposure and HLA in healthy donors. The CDR3 is 15 residues long. The trim removed 8 bases at V and 6 bases at J, leaving 14 bases unmatched. Germline V gene sequence: CDR1 MNHNS, CDR2 SASEGT. The chain couples TRBV6-1 to TRBJ2-7; 9 nucleotides match TRBD1. This sequence originates from a woman in her fifties or sixties in good health and CMV-seronegative. Material for sequencing was PBMCs. This CDR3 reads CASPRDRGDVGEQYF. CDR3 in DNA: TGTGCCAGCCCCAGAGACAGGGGGGACGTGGGCGAGCAGTACTTC.